This TCR beta chain was captured in a study of T cell repertoires in cytomegalovirus infection. Turning to the study itself: Public TCR beta signatures provided an indication of both CMV infection and a matching HLA type.

Findings and limits, study-wide: HLA-C-restricted CMV clonotypes gave the most frequent clonotype in two of eight donors.

Germline CDR1 and CDR2: SGHTA and FQGNSA. Trimming at V came to 7 bases and at J to 1 base, leaving 4 bases not matched to a gene. The CDR3 runs 15 residues. This clonotype came up a few times. Its target is not known. TCRdb re-called the reads through MiXCR, storing one row per CDR3 protein. The sample shows under 850,000 distinct CDR3 sequences, about 30% of them seen only once. The sample here was cultured PBMCs, taken from culture after CMV antigen stimulation. The receptor comes from a human donor in good health (CMV status not recorded). Some clones in this sample may be carry-over from other donors' samples. The J gene is TRBJ2-2, the V gene TRBV7-2, with 9 bases fitting TRBD2. The CDR3 nucleotides read TGTGCCAGCAACCTACTAGCGGGGAACACCGGGGAGCTGTTTTTT. It encodes CASNLLAGNTGELFF.